These T cell receptor beta chains were read from a single sample in a study of blood T cells in healthy people across ages. TCRdb used MiXCR to reprocess the 5' RACE reads, holding one entry per CDR3 protein. The table lists 910,000 or so distinct CDR3 sequences, approximately 50% of them singletons. Sequencing input: blood. These receptor sequences come from an older woman in good health. Each CDR3 is given with its conserved first and last residue. The order of the fields is V gene, J gene, D gene, clone size, CDR3 DNA, CDR3 protein. D genes are given only for firm matches. Part of the rows lack a size; the others show once, few, many or a class for expanded clones.

V gene: TRBV28; J gene: TRBJ2-7; D gene: TRBD2; clone size: few; CDR3 DNA: TGTGCCAGCGTATGGCTAGCGGGTACCTCCTACGAGCAGTACTTC; CDR3 protein: CASVWLAGTSYEQYF
V gene: TRBV2; J gene: TRBJ2-7; D gene: .; clone size: .; CDR3 DNA: TGTGCCAGCAGTGAATGGGGCGGGGTCTACGAGCAGTACTTC; CDR3 protein: CASSEWGGVYEQYF
V gene: TRBV28; J gene: TRBJ1-5; D gene: TRBD1; clone size: .; CDR3 DNA: TGTGCCAGCAGTTTAATTGACAGGGCTGGTCAGCCCCAGCATTTT; CDR3 protein: CASSLIDRAGQPQHF
V gene: TRBV11-2; J gene: TRBJ2-4; D gene: .; clone size: once; CDR3 DNA: TGTGCCAGCAGCGCCGGGGAGACGATAGCCAAAAACATTCAGTACTTC; CDR3 protein: CASSAGETIAKNIQYF
V gene: TRBV5-1; J gene: TRBJ2-7; D gene: .; clone size: few; CDR3 DNA: TGCGCCAGCAGCTGGACAGAGACCTCCTACGAGCAGTACTTC; CDR3 protein: CASSWTETSYEQYF
V gene: TRBV7-9; J gene: TRBJ2-3; D gene: .; clone size: few; CDR3 DNA: TGTGCCAGTACGGGATCGTTCACAGATACGCAGTATTTT; CDR3 protein: CASTGSFTDTQYF
V gene: TRBV7-2; J gene: TRBJ2-5; D gene: .; clone size: few; CDR3 DNA: TGTGCCAGCAGCCCCGTGAGGGGAGAGACCCAGTACTTC; CDR3 protein: CASSPVRGETQYF
V gene: TRBV5-6; J gene: TRBJ2-2; D gene: TRBD1; clone size: .; CDR3 DNA: TGTGCCAGCAGCACGCCGGGACAGGGATCCGGGGAGCTGTTTTTT; CDR3 protein: CASSTPGQGSGELFF
V gene: TRBV5-1; J gene: TRBJ2-1; D gene: .; clone size: .; CDR3 DNA: TGCGCCAGCAGGAAAGATAGGCTAGCGCCCAATGAGCAGTTCTTC; CDR3 protein: CASRKDRLAPNEQFF
V gene: TRBV7-9; J gene: TRBJ1-6; D gene: .; clone size: .; CDR3 DNA: TGTGCCAGCAGCGTGGGGGCAGATAATTCACCCCTCCACTTT; CDR3 protein: CASSVGADNSPLHF
V gene: TRBV20-1; J gene: TRBJ1-1; D gene: TRBD1; clone size: .; CDR3 DNA: TGCAGTGCTCCTTCAGACAGGGGTAGACATGAAGCTTTCTTT; CDR3 protein: CSAPSDRGRHEAFF
V gene: TRBV7-2; J gene: TRBJ2-7; D gene: TRBD2; clone size: .; CDR3 DNA: TGTGCCAGCAGAGCACTAGCGGTATCCGCCAATGAGCAGTACTTC; CDR3 protein: CASRALAVSANEQYF
V gene: TRBV19; J gene: TRBJ2-1; D gene: .; clone size: .; CDR3 DNA: TGTGCCACCCTCGGGGGAGGTGGTTCCTACAATGAGCAGTTCTTC; CDR3 protein: CATLGGGGSYNEQFF
V gene: TRBV27; J gene: TRBJ2-7; D gene: TRBD2; clone size: .; CDR3 DNA: TGTGCCAGCAGCGGGGAGGGCGGCTACGAGCAGTACTTC; CDR3 protein: CASSGEGGYEQYF
V gene: TRBV6-2/TRBV6-3; J gene: TRBJ2-5; D gene: .; clone size: many; CDR3 DNA: TGTGCCAGCAGTTACTCGATCGGGTCGGCCCAGTACTTC; CDR3 protein: CASSYSIGSAQYF
V gene: TRBV4-3; J gene: TRBJ2-3; D gene: .; clone size: many; CDR3 DNA: TGCGCCAGCAGCCAAGATCTGGGACTCAGCACAGATACGCAGTATTTT; CDR3 protein: CASSQDLGLSTDTQYF
V gene: TRBV5-1; J gene: TRBJ1-5; D gene: .; clone size: .; CDR3 DNA: TGCGCCAGCAGCCCGACCCAAGGGGGTGGTCAGCCCCAGCATTTT; CDR3 protein: CASSPTQGGGQPQHF
V gene: TRBV10-3; J gene: TRBJ2-7; D gene: .; clone size: once; CDR3 DNA: TGTGCCATCAGTGAGGTAATTAGCTCCTACGAGCAGTACTTC; CDR3 protein: CAISEVISSYEQYF
V gene: TRBV7-2; J gene: TRBJ2-7; D gene: .; clone size: few; CDR3 DNA: TGTGCCAGCAGCTTTGGGCGGATGAGGACCTACGAGCAGTACTTC; CDR3 protein: CASSFGRMRTYEQYF
V gene: TRBV20-1; J gene: TRBJ1-2; D gene: .; clone size: once; CDR3 DNA: TGCAGTGCTAGAGGGGCGGGGGGCACGGACTATGGCTACACCTTC; CDR3 protein: CSARGAGGTDYGYTF
V gene: TRBV3-1; J gene: TRBJ1-4; D gene: .; clone size: .; CDR3 DNA: TGTGCCAGCAGCCCTGCGGGTCGCCCTAATGAAAAACTGTTTTTT; CDR3 protein: CASSPAGRPNEKLFF
V gene: TRBV5-1; J gene: TRBJ2-7; D gene: .; clone size: .; CDR3 DNA: TGCGCCAGCAGCCGACCACCATCAAGCTGGTCCTACGAGCAGTACTTC; CDR3 protein: CASSRPPSSWSYEQYF
V gene: TRBV12-3/TRBV12-4; J gene: TRBJ1-5; D gene: .; clone size: .; CDR3 DNA: TGTGCCAGCAGTTCCGACGGTACCAATCAGCCCCAGCATTTT; CDR3 protein: CASSSDGTNQPQHF
V gene: TRBV7-8; J gene: TRBJ2-1; D gene: .; clone size: few; CDR3 DNA: TGTGCCAGCACCCCTTTCCTAGAAACGTATAATGAGCAGTTCTTC; CDR3 protein: CASTPFLETYNEQFF
V gene: TRBV20-1; J gene: TRBJ2-7; D gene: .; clone size: once; CDR3 DNA: TGCAGTTCCGCGGGTTACGAGCAGTACTTC; CDR3 protein: CSSAGYEQYF
V gene: TRBV20-1; J gene: TRBJ1-6; D gene: .; clone size: .; CDR3 DNA: TGCAGTGCTAGACAGGGCCCCCTCCACTTT; CDR3 protein: CSARQGPLHF
V gene: TRBV28; J gene: TRBJ2-7; D gene: .; clone size: many; CDR3 DNA: TGTGCCAGCAGTTTCCGACCCTACGAGCAGTACTTC; CDR3 protein: CASSFRPYEQYF
V gene: TRBV28; J gene: TRBJ2-4; D gene: TRBD2; clone size: .; CDR3 DNA: TGTGCCAGCAGCAGCTCGGGGGAGGGGATCAAAAACATTCAGTACTTC; CDR3 protein: CASSSSGEGIKNIQYF
V gene: TRBV12-3/TRBV12-4; J gene: TRBJ1-5; D gene: .; clone size: .; CDR3 DNA: TGTGCCAGCAGTCGGGAGCAGCCCCAGCATTTT; CDR3 protein: CASSREQPQHF
V gene: TRBV7-6; J gene: TRBJ2-5; D gene: .; clone size: .; CDR3 DNA: TGTGCCAGCAGCTTAGTTTTGTCGGTTCGGGAGACCCAGTACTTC; CDR3 protein: CASSLVLSVRETQYF
V gene: TRBV11-2; J gene: TRBJ2-3; D gene: .; clone size: .; CDR3 DNA: TGTGCCAGCAGCCCCCTCTCGGGAGTGGGAGATACGCAGTATTTT; CDR3 protein: CASSPLSGVGDTQYF
V gene: TRBV4-1; J gene: TRBJ2-7; D gene: TRBD1; clone size: .; CDR3 DNA: TGCGCCAGCAGCCAAGGGGACAGTTACTACGAGCAGTACTTC; CDR3 protein: CASSQGDSYYEQYF